The 30 T cell receptor beta chains below come from one sample, sequenced in a study of blood T cells in healthy people across ages. Next came a second PCR, run for about 7 to 12 cycles, which used a sample-barcoded 5' primer along with a J-beta primer mix. A single record per CDR3 protein comes from TCRdb applying MiXCR to the 5' RACE reads. The table lists approximately 700,000 distinct CDR3 sequences, 32% of them singletons, with less than 20% in the top ten. Sequences were obtained from blood. These receptors came from a woman of 80 years or more in good health.

J is TRBJ2-2 and V is TRBV3-1, with 7 positions matching TRBD1. Germline lookup yields CDR1 LGHDT and CDR2 YNNKEL (reference sequence). The CDR3 has 14 amino acids. Trimming at V came to 4 bases and at J to 5 bases, leaving 4 bases not matched to a gene. The CDR3, as DNA: TGTGCCAGCAGCCCCGGGACAGTTACCGGGGAGCTGTTTTTT. Protein: CASSPGTVTGELFF.

Worth noting for this clonotype: This may be a read error, as it is one base from a much larger clone. The V gene is TRBV7-9, the J gene TRBJ1-4, with no clear D. The CDR3 sequence is 15 residues long. Germline lookup yields CDR1 SEHNR and CDR2 FQNEAQ (reference sequence). The CDR3 loop reads CASSLDGGVNEELFF. For the CDR3, the DNA is TGTGCCAGCAGCTTAGACGGCGGAGTTAATGAAGAACTGTTTTTT.

This clonotype was found a few times. The chain recombines TRBV7-2 with TRBJ2-7, with D tentatively TRBD2 (5 bases). CDR3 length equals 14 residues. CDR1 is SGHTA and CDR2 is FQGNSA in the germline V gene. V lost 5 bases to trimming and J lost 7 bases, with 18 bases between them. CDR3 DNA: TGTGCCAGCAGCCCTAGCCGGGCAAGCAATGAGCAGTACTTC. As protein: CASSPSRASNEQYF.

Worth noting for this clonotype: A much larger clone lies a single base off, so this may be a read error. The chain links TRBV5-1 to TRBJ2-1; TRBD1 matches 10 bases. Germline assignment: CDR1 SGHRS and CDR2 YFSETQ. The CDR3 is 14 amino acids. The CDR3 nucleotides read TGCGCCAGCAGCTGGGGGACAGGGGTGAATGAGCAGGTCTTC. Its protein is CASSWGTGVNEQVF.

This clonotype was counted many times. The chain is built from TRBV30 and TRBJ2-1; TRBD1 might be the D (5 bases). Trimming removed 3 bases at V and 7 bases at J, with 13 bases between. CDR3 size: 13 residues. The germline V gene has CDR1 GTSNPN and CDR2 SVGIG (reference sequence). DNA of the CDR3: TGTGCCTGGAGCAGGGAAGAATTGAATGAGCAGTTCTTC. Its protein product is CAWSREELNEQFF.

This clonotype was recorded at least ten times. The V call is TRBV5-4, the J call TRBJ2-5, with TRBD2 matching over 7 bases. CDR3 length: 15 amino acids. The ends lost 5 bases at V and 5 bases at J; junction bases unmatched: 12. Germline CDR1 SGHNT, CDR2 YYREEE (reference sequence). The CDR3 is CASSPSARGSETQYF. DNA of the CDR3: TGTGCCAGCAGTCCTTCTGCGCGGGGGAGCGAGACCCAGTACTTC.

With regard to this clonotype: At one boundary the junction diverges from the germline segment, which might be a read error. The J gene is TRBJ1-2, the V gene TRBV7-2; D gene ambiguous. Per germline, CDR1 SGHTA and CDR2 FQGNSA. The CDR3 has 14 amino acids. CDR3 sequence reads: CASSLAGSNYGYIF. CDR3 nucleotides: TGTGCCAGCAGCTTGGCGGGGTCTAACTATGGCTACATCTTC.

V gene TRBV3-1 combines with J gene TRBJ1-5; no firm D call. The CDR3 spans 15 residues. The V gene's germline CDR1 is LGHDT and CDR2 YNNKEL (reference sequence). V was trimmed by 0 bases and J by 5 bases, leaving 11 bases between them. The CDR3 here is CASSQDSTGHQPQHF. Here the CDR3 DNA reads TGTGCCAGCAGCCAAGATTCCACCGGGCATCAGCCCCAGCATTTT.

This clonotype was counted at least ten times. The chain couples TRBV3-1 to TRBJ2-7, with 8 nucleotides matching TRBD2. Trimming at V came to 5 bases and at J to 6 bases, leaving 30 bases not matched to a gene. CDR1 and CDR2 (germline): LGHDT, YNNKEL (reference sequence). The CDR3 has 21 amino acids. CDR3 sequence (DNA): TGTGCCAGCAGCTTATCTCGAGCGGGGGCGAGGGCGCCGAACCTCATGGTCGAGCAGTACTTC. This codes for CASSLSRAGARAPNLMVEQYF.

As for this clonotype: At one of its ends the junction is not consistent with the germline gene, which may arise from a read error. The CDR3 DNA reads as TGTGCCGGCAGCTTAACAGGGACCTATGGCTACACCTTC. Protein product: CAGSLTGTYGYTF. This chain links TRBV7-9 with TRBJ1-2, with D possibly TRBD1 on 6 matching bases. This CDR3 spans 13 amino acids. Germline V gene lookup returns CDR1 SEHNR and CDR2 FQNEAQ (reference sequence).

This clonotype was observed at least ten times. An end of the junction differs from the germline gene, which may be a read error. The J gene is TRBJ2-3, the V gene TRBV7-7; weak D call: TRBD2 (5 bases). This CDR3 comprises 15 residues. Per the germline V gene, CDR1 is SSHAT and CDR2 is FNYEAQ (reference sequence). The DNA of the CDR3 is TGTGCTAGCAGCTCCCGAGGGCATGCGGGAGATACGCAGTATTTT. This codes for CASSSRGHAGDTQYF.

This clonotype was detected many times. This chain uses TRBV29-1 with TRBJ1-1; no reliable D call. Germline CDR1 is SQVTM and CDR2 is ANQGSEA. The CDR3 spans 13 residues. The ends were cut back, 7 bases at V and 4 bases at J, with 16 bases in the middle. Here the CDR3 DNA reads TGCAGCGCCGTCTTCTCGGGTGGCACTGAAGCTTTCTTT. It specifies CSAVFSGGTEAFF.

The gene calls are TRBV7-2 and TRBJ1-2; TRBD1 aligns across 9 bases. Germline lookup yields CDR1 SGHTA and CDR2 FQGNSA. With V trimmed by 6 bases and J by 7 bases, 9 bases remained unmatched. There are 14 residues in the CDR3. The CDR3 DNA reads TGTGCCAGCAGTTACAGGGGGCGCCCCGGTGGCTACACCTTC. Its translation is CASSYRGRPGGYTF.

This clonotype was found many times. The chain employs TRBV6-6 and TRBJ2-6; D may match TRBD1 or TRBD2 (6 bases each). Trimming took 6 bases from V and 0 from J, leaving 12 bases between them. Germline V gene data show CDR1 as MNHNY and CDR2 as SVGAGI (reference sequence). There are 16 residues in the CDR3. For the CDR3, the DNA is TGTGCCAGCAGCAACGGGGGCATCTCTGGGGCCAACGTCCTGACTTTC. This encodes CASSNGGISGANVLTF.

This clonotype turned up a few times. This rearrangement joins TRBV6-5 to TRBJ2-2, with 7 bases that match TRBD2. The germline CDR1 and CDR2 sequences are MNHEY and SVGAGI. The CDR3 totals 15 residues. Trimming at V came to 6 bases and at J to 4 bases, leaving 8 bases not matched to a gene. The CDR3 spells CASRSAGVVTGELFF. CDR3 in DNA: TGTGCCAGCAGGTCGGCGGGGGTGGTCACCGGGGAGCTGTTTTTT.

Worth noting for this clonotype: At one of its ends the junction is not consistent with the germline gene, which may arise from a read error. The chain joins TRBV12-3 or TRBV12-4 to TRBJ2-3; weak D call: TRBD2 (6 bases). The length of the CDR3 is 12 residues. This CDR3 reads CASRVRLDTQYF. The CDR3 DNA reads TGTGCCAGCAGAGTGCGACTAGATACGCAATATTTT.

This clonotype came up a few times. The chain employs TRBV20-1 and TRBJ1-2, with D perhaps matching TRBD1 (6 bases). The CDR3 runs to 12 residues. Germline loops: CDR1 DFQATT, CDR2 SNEGSKA (reference sequence). The germline V and J ends were trimmed by 5 bases and 6 bases, with 13 bases remaining between them. The CDR3 nucleotides read TGCAGTGCTGCCCTCTCAGGGGATGGCTACACCTTC. Translating it yields CSAALSGDGYTF.

The sample holds many counts of this clonotype. The V call is TRBV4-2, the J call TRBJ2-7; the D is unclear. The length of the CDR3 is 14 residues. Per germline, CDR1 LGHNA and CDR2 YNFKEQ. The V end was cut by 0 bases, the J end by 1 base, with 7 bases between. In DNA form, the CDR3 reads TGTGCCAGCAGCCAAGATTTACATTCCTACGAGCAGTACTTC. Translating gives CASSQDLHSYEQYF.

The chain employs TRBV10-3 and TRBJ2-4; 9 nucleotides match TRBD1. The end of the DNA is better explained by TRBJ2-5, so the J call may be wrong. The CDR3 extends over 14 amino acids. Germline V CDR1 and CDR2: ENHRY, SYGVKD. CDR3 DNA: TGTGCCATCAGTCTACAGGGGGCCCAAGAGACCCAGTACTTC. It specifies CAISLQGAQETQYF.

With regard to this clonotype: With a much larger clone just one base away, this may be a read error. The gene calls are TRBV18 and TRBJ2-1; D is unresolved. V was clipped by 2 bases and J by 10 bases, with 12 bases between them. This CDR3 spans 13 amino acids. The germline V gene encodes CDR1 KGHSH and CDR2 LQKENI. CDR3: CASSPLGLDEQFF. The CDR3 DNA reads TGTGCCAGCTCACCATTGGGTTTGGACGAGCAGTTCTTC.

In this sample, this clonotype turned up a few times. The chain has TRBV28 and TRBJ1-6; D is perhaps TRBD1 (6 bases). This CDR3 comprises 15 residues. Trimming removed 6 bases at V and 6 bases at J, with 15 bases between. CDR1 is MDHEN, CDR2 SYDVKM, per germline. The CDR3 loop is CASSGRGGVNSPLHF. The CDR3, as DNA: TGTGCCAGCAGCGGAAGGGGGGGAGTTAATTCACCCCTCCACTTT.

This clonotype occurred many times. Mismatch with germline at one junction end may stem from a read error. The genes are TRBV15 and TRBJ2-5; 15 nucleotides align to TRBD2. Germline loops: CDR1 LNHNV, CDR2 YYDKDF (reference sequence). The CDR3 spans 17 residues. Written as DNA, the CDR3 is TGTGCCACCAGCGGAGACGCGGGACTAGCGGGGGGAGAGACCCAGTACTTC. Amino acid sequence: CATSGDAGLAGGETQYF.

A single count supports this clonotype. The CDR3 end shows no conserved phenylalanine or tryptophan, and so a read error is likely. The chain carries TRBV29-1 and TRBJ2-1, with D possibly called TRBD1 or TRBD2 (5 bases each). The CDR3 extends over 14 amino acids. Germline V gene lookup returns CDR1 SQVTM and CDR2 ANQGSEA. The CDR3 DNA follows: TGCAGCGTGGGTGGGACCGTGGGCTACAGTGAGCAGTTCTGC. This encodes CSVGGTVGYSEQFC.

This clonotype has a count of ten or more. The chain couples TRBV28 to TRBJ2-7; 7 bases are shared with TRBD2. The CDR3 spans 12 residues. V lost 7 bases to trimming and J lost 3 bases; unmatched junction nucleotides: 3. Germline lookup yields CDR1 MDHEN and CDR2 SYDVKM. The CDR3 nucleotides read TGTGCCAGCACCGAGCGGGACTACGAGCAGTACTTC. Its protein product is CASTERDYEQYF. Complete variable domain (other parts from reference TRBV28 and TRBJ2-7): DVKVTQSSRYLVKRTGEKVFLECVQDMDHENMFWYRQDPGLGLRLIYFSYDVKMKEKGDIPEGYSVSREKKERFSLILESASTNQTSMYLCASTERDYEQYFGPGTRLTVT.

This clonotype was seen repeatedly, ten times or more. The rearrangement uses TRBV3-1 and TRBJ2-3; D is possibly TRBD1 or TRBD2 (5 bases each). The CDR3 runs to 17 residues. Trimming took 0 bases from V and 0 from J, leaving 13 bases between them. Germline V gene data show CDR1 as LGHDT and CDR2 as YNNKEL (reference sequence). The CDR3 loop reads CASSQELPGLSTDTQYF. The CDR3 nucleotides are TGTGCCAGCAGCCAAGAACTTCCGGGGCTGAGCACAGATACGCAGTATTTT.

The rearrangement links TRBV6-5 to TRBJ1-3; TRBD1 agrees at 8 bases. Looked up from germline, CDR1 is MNHEY and CDR2 is SVGAGI. This CDR3 region has 17 residues. Losses at the gene ends were 4 bases for V and 0 bases for J; bases not matched to a gene: 8. The CDR3 region is CASSLGQGLISGNTIYF. The CDR3 nucleotides are TGTGCCAGCAGTTTAGGACAGGGTCTTATCTCTGGAAACACCATATATTTT.

V is TRBV7-6 and J is TRBJ1-1; a possible D gene is TRBD1 (5 bases). V lost 0 bases and J 8 bases, leaving 7 bases between the germline ends. CDR1 is SGHVS, CDR2 FNYEAQ, per germline. The CDR3 spans 12 residues. The CDR3 sequence: CASSLAGGEAFF. The CDR3 region has the DNA TGTGCCAGCAGCTTAGCTGGGGGAGAAGCTTTCTTT.

This clonotype was observed many times. CDR3 sequence (DNA): TGTGCCAGCAGCTCCTTCGGGGGGCGCTCCTACGAGCAGTACTTC. Protein sequence: CASSSFGGRSYEQYF. The rearrangement joins TRBV7-9 to TRBJ2-7; D may be TRBD2 (7 bases). Germline assignment: CDR1 SEHNR and CDR2 FQNEAQ (reference sequence). This CDR3 is built from 15 residues. The germline V and J ends were trimmed by 4 bases and 0 bases, with 13 bases remaining between them.

This clonotype showed up many times. This rearrangement joins TRBV20-1 to TRBJ2-1, with TRBD2 as a possible D gene (6 bases). Germline-derived CDR1 and CDR2 are DFQATT and SNEGSKA (reference sequence). The CDR3 is 14 residues long. Trimming stripped 3 bases from V and 9 bases from J, with 18 bases between. CDR3 protein: CSARVSARGSEQFF. Here the CDR3 DNA reads TGCAGTGCTAGGGTTAGCGCGCGGGGAAGTGAGCAGTTCTTC.

Remarks on this clonotype: Since a much larger clone is just one base distant, this may be a read error. V and J are TRBV15 and TRBJ2-7; D unresolved. Germline CDR1 reads LNHNV; CDR2 reads YYDKDF (reference sequence). CDR3 length: 13 amino acids. CDR3 DNA sequence: TGTGCCACCAGCGGAGATCGAAGAGGAATTCAGTACTTC. Translated, it gives CATSGDRRGIQYF.